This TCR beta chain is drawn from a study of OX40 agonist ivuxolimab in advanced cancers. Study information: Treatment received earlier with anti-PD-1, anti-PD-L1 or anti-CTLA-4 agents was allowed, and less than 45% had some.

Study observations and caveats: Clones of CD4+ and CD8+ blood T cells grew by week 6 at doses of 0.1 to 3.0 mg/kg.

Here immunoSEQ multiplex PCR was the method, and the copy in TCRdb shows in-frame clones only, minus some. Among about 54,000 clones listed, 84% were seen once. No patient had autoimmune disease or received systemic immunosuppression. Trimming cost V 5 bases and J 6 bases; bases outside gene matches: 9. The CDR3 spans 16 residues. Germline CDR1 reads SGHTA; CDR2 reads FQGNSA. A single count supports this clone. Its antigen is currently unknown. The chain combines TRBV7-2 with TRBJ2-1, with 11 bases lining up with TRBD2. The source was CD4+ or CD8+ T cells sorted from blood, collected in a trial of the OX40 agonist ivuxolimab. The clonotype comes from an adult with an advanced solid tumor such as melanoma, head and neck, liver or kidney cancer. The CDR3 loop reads CASSPIAGGPPNEQFF. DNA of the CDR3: TGTGCCAGCAGCCCGATAGCGGGAGGGCCTCCCAATGAGCAGTTCTTC.